This entry is about one TCR beta chain. UMIs were added to TCR cDNA along with a universal primer site when it was made by 5'RACE template switching. MiXCR, applied by TCRdb to the 5' RACE reads, yields one record per CDR3 protein. The top ten clones hold 18% of a sample with about 400,000 distinct CDR3 sequences, roughly 12% of them seen once. This sample was included in a study of T cells after yellow fever vaccination. The sequencing here drew on PBMCs, taken on the day of the first yellow fever vaccination. The receptor was derived from a man younger than 35 who received the YFV17D yellow fever vaccine.

CDR3 sequence (DNA): TGTGCCAGCAGCCGTACGGGACTCCAAGAGACCCAGTACTTC. Translation: CASSRTGLQETQYF. The genes are TRBV5-6 and TRBJ2-5, with a tentative D call TRBD2 (6 bases). This CDR3 comprises 14 residues. Germline V gives CDR1 SGHDT, CDR2 YYEEEE. The ends were cut back, 4 bases at V and 1 base at J, with 11 bases in the middle. The variable domain in full, with the rest retrieved from reference TRBV5-6 and TRBJ2-5, is DAGVTQSPTHLIKTRGQQVTLRCSPKSGHDTVSWYQQALGQGPQFIFQYYEEEERQRGNFPDRFSGHQFPNYSSELNVNALLLGDSALYLCASSRTGLQETQYFGPGTRLLVL.